The 6 T cell receptor beta chains in this list originate from one sample, sequenced in a study of OX40 agonist ivuxolimab in advanced cancers. This table comes from immunoSEQ multiplex PCR, and its TCRdb copy is limited to in-frame clones, with some not included. This table has some 77,000 clones, around 88% appearing once. The specimen comprised CD4+ or CD8+ T cells sorted from blood, sampled in a trial of the OX40 agonist ivuxolimab. Receptors were obtained from an adult with an advanced solid tumor such as melanoma, head and neck, liver or kidney cancer.

The chain links TRBV5-4 to TRBJ2-3; TRBD2 matches at 10 bases. CDR1 and CDR2 from the germline V gene are SGHNT and YYREEE (reference sequence). V dropped 4 bases and J dropped 1; count of bases not matched to a gene: 6. This CDR3 comprises 16 residues. The CDR3 DNA sequence: TGTGCCAGCAGCCCGACTAGCGGGCGGGGCACAGATACGCAGTATTTT. Its protein product is CASSPTSGRGTDTQYF.

The chain has TRBV5-1 and TRBJ1-4, with 9 positions matching TRBD1. The CDR3 contains 14 residues. The germline V gene encodes CDR1 SGHRS and CDR2 YFSETQ. Unmatched junction bases numbered 5, after V lost 3 bases and J lost 8 bases. CDR3 sequence (DNA): TGCGCCAGCAGCTCGGGACAGGGCCAAGAAAAACTGTTTTTT. Amino acids: CASSSGQGQEKLFF.

This chain uses TRBV19 with TRBJ2-7, with TRBD1 matching over 10 bases. V gave up 2 bases and J gave up 4 bases; unmatched junction bases: 5. The CDR3 consists of 15 residues. The germline V gene has CDR1 LNHDA and CDR2 SQIVND (reference sequence). CDR3 sequence (DNA): TGTGCCAGTAGTATAATGGGGACAGGGGAGTACGAGCAGTACTTC. Translation: CASSIMGTGEYEQYF.

This clone was counted a single time. This chain connects TRBV11-2 to TRBJ2-3; D may be TRBD2 (6 bases). V was pared by 0 bases and J by 8 bases, with 12 bases between. CDR3 size: 14 residues. Germline V gene sequence: CDR1 SGHAT, CDR2 FQNNGV. The CDR3 protein is CASSLEGSGGTQYF. CDR3 sequence (DNA): TGTGCCAGCAGCTTAGAGGGTAGCGGAGGTACGCAGTATTTT.

This clone has a handful of counts. The V call is TRBV5-1, the J call TRBJ2-3, with TRBD2 matching 7 bases. The CDR3 runs 16 residues. Trimming removed 2 bases from V and 6 bases from J; junction bases left unmatched: 12. CDR1 is SGHRS, CDR2 YFSETQ, per germline. The chain's CDR3 is CASSFPWREKVDTQYF. The CDR3 DNA reads TGCGCCAGCAGCTTCCCTTGGCGGGAGAAGGTTGATACGCAGTATTTT. The full variable domain, with the rest looked up from reference TRBV5-1 and TRBJ2-3, is KAGVTQTPRYLIKTRGQQVTLSCSPISGHRSVSWYQQTPGQGLQFLFEYFSETQRNKGNFPGRFSGRQFSNSRSEMNVSTLELGDSALYLCASSFPWREKVDTQYFGPGTRLTVL.

This clone has just one count. CDR3 sequence reads: CASSQDSALAGITDTQYF. The CDR3 DNA reads TGCGCCAGCAGCCAAGATTCCGCTCTAGCGGGAATCACAGATACGCAGTATTTT. The V call is TRBV4-1, the J call TRBJ2-3; 9 nucleotides match TRBD2. Germline loops: CDR1 MGHRA, CDR2 YSYEKL. Losses at the gene ends were 0 bases for V and 2 bases for J; bases not matched to a gene: 9. The CDR3 sequence is 18 residues long.